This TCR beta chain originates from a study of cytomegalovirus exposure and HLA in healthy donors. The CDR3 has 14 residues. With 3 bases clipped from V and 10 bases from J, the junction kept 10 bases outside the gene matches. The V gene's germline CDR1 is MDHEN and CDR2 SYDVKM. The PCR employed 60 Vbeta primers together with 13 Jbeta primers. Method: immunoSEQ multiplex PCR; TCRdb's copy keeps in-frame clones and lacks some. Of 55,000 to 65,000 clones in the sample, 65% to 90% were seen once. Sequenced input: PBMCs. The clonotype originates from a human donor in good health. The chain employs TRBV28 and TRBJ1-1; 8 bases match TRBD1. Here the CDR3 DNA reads TGTGCCAGCAGTTTCCCACTTGGACAGGGTGGAGCTTTCTTT. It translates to CASSFPLGQGGAFF.